The 10 T cell receptor beta chains below were found in one sample sequenced in a study of T-cell memory formation after mild COVID-19. TCRdb reanalysed the 5' RACE reads using MiXCR and keeps one entry per CDR3 protein. The sample gives some 300,000 distinct CDR3 sequences, 20% to 25% of which show up once; 21% is in the top ten. The sequenced sample consisted of PBMCs or a T cell subset sorted from them (not recorded which). These receptors originate from a man younger than 30 who had mild COVID-19 (a few samples of this study predate the infection). Cell type and time point are not known.

In its sample, this clonotype was seen many times. This chain uses TRBV6-5 with TRBJ1-1; no reliable D call. CDR1 is MNHEY, CDR2 SVGAGI, per germline. Trimming left V 7 bases short and J 4 bases short, with 19 bases between. The CDR3 is made up of 15 amino acids. The CDR3 reads CASIFRGPAGTEAFF. In DNA, the CDR3 is TGTGCCAGCATTTTTCGAGGGCCCGCCGGCACTGAAGCTTTCTTT.

The chain employs TRBV9 and TRBJ1-1; D unclear. From germline, CDR1 is SGDLS and CDR2 YYNGEE. CDR3 size: 13 residues. With 4 bases removed from V and 4 bases from J, the gap between germline ends came to 11 bases. The CDR3 protein is CASSSTDGTEAFF. CDR3 DNA: TGTGCCAGCAGCTCGACGGATGGCACTGAAGCTTTCTTT.

This clonotype has a handful of counts. V is TRBV20-1 and J is TRBJ1-6, with 10 positions matching TRBD1. Germline assignment: CDR1 DFQATT and CDR2 SNEGSKA (reference sequence). The CDR3 consists of 16 residues. V gave up 0 bases and J gave up 9 bases; unmatched junction bases: 8. The CDR3 DNA sequence: TGCAGTGCTAGAGATCTCCGGGACAGGGGATCTTCACCCCTCCACTTT. It codes for CSARDLRDRGSSPLHF.

This clonotype was seen a few times. This chain's CDR3 is CASSTSSRTAYSNQPQHF. CDR3 DNA: TGTGCCAGCAGTACATCCTCAAGGACAGCTTATAGCAATCAGCCCCAGCATTTT. The chain employs TRBV12-3 or TRBV12-4 and TRBJ1-5, with D maybe TRBD1 (6 bases). V was cut by 5 bases and J by 0 bases, with 20 bases left in between. The CDR3 has 18 residues.

This clonotype was picked up many times. The V and J genes are TRBV6-5 and TRBJ1-6; 9 bases align to TRBD1. This CDR3 comprises 18 residues. Germline V gives CDR1 MNHEY, CDR2 SVGAGI. J gave up 7 bases and V 6 bases, and 16 bases lay outside the gene matches. CDR3 loop: CASRITGGQGIWNSPLHF. In DNA form, the CDR3 reads TGTGCCAGCAGAATAACAGGGGGCCAGGGCATATGGAATTCACCCCTCCACTTT.

This clonotype was picked up a small number of times. The rearrangement uses TRBV6-2 or TRBV6-3 and TRBJ2-1; D remains ambiguous. Per the germline V gene, CDR1 is MNHEY and CDR2 is SVGEGT. Trimming left V 2 bases short and J 7 bases short, with 9 bases between. The CDR3 loop spans 13 amino acids. The CDR3 loop is CASSYTPVNEQFF. The CDR3 nucleotides are TGTGCCAGCAGTTACACGCCCGTAAATGAGCAGTTCTTC.

There are a few counts of this clonotype. The V and J genes are TRBV3-1 and TRBJ2-7; the match to TRBD2 covers 8 bases. Germline V gene sequence: CDR1 LGHDT, CDR2 YNNKEL (reference sequence). CDR3 size: 16 residues. Trimming removed 4 bases from V and 3 bases from J; junction bases left unmatched: 11. For the CDR3, the DNA is TGTGCCAGCAGCCTGTTCAAGCGGGGGCTTGACTACGAGCAGTACTTC. It specifies CASSLFKRGLDYEQYF.

The V call is TRBV10-3, the J call TRBJ1-2, with D maybe TRBD1 (5 bases). The CDR3 extends over 12 amino acids. V lost 6 bases and J lost 8, with 13 bases in between. Germline CDR1 reads ENHRY; CDR2 reads SYGVKD. CDR3 bases: TGTGCCATCAGCCGGGGGGAGGGGGGCTACACCTTC. Translation gives CAISRGEGGYTF.

This clonotype was picked up many times. For the CDR3, the DNA is TGTGCCAGCAGCTTAGAGGGCGACTATGGCTACACCTTC. Translation: CASSLEGDYGYTF. V gene TRBV7-9 combines with J gene TRBJ1-2; D unresolved. Germline CDR1 reads SEHNR; CDR2 reads FQNEAQ (reference sequence). Trimming stripped 1 base from V and 3 bases from J, with 6 bases between. The CDR3 loop spans 13 amino acids.

The chain recombines TRBV4-2 with TRBJ2-5; TRBD2 matches at 9 bases. V lost 1 base and J lost 5; bases outside the gene matches: 5. This CDR3 has 15 amino acids. The germline V gene encodes CDR1 LGHNA and CDR2 YNFKEQ. The CDR3: CASSQGTSVQETQYF. CDR3 nucleotides: TGTGCCAGCAGCCAAGGGACTAGCGTTCAGGAGACCCAGTACTTC.